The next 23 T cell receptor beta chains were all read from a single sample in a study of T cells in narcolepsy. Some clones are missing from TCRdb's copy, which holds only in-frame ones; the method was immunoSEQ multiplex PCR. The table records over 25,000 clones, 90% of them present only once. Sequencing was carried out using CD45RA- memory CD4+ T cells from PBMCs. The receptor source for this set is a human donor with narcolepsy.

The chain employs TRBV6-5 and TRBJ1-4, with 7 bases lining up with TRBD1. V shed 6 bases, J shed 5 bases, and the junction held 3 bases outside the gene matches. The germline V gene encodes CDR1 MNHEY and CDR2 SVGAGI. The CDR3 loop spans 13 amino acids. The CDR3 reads CASRDRRNEKLFF. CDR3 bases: TGTGCCAGCAGGGACAGGAGGAATGAAAAACTGTTTTTT.

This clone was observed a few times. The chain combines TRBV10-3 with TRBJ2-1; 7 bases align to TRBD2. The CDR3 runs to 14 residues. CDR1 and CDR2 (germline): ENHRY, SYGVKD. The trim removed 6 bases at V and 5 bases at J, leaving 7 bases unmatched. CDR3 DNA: TGTGCCATCAGCGCCGGGACTACCGACAATGAGCAGTTCTTC. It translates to CAISAGTTDNEQFF.

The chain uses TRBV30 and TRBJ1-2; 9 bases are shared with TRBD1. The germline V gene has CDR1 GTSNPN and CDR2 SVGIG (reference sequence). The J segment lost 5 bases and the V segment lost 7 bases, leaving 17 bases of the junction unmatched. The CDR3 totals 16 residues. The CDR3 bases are TGTGCCTTGGCCGGGACAGGGTACCGGGGGAGTTATGGCTACACCTTC. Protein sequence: CALAGTGYRGSYGYTF.

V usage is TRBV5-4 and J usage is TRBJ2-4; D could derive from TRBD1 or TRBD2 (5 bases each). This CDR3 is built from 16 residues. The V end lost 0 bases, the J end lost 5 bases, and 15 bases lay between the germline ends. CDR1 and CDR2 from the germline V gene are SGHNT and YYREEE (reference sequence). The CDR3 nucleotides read TGTGCCAGCAGCTTGGGGTTGAGGGAGACAGAAAACATTCAGTACTTC. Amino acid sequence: CASSLGLRETENIQYF.

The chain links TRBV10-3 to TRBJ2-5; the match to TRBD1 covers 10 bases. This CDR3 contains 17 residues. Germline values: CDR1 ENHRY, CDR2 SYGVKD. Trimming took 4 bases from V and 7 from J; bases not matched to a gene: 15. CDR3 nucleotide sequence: TGTGCCATCAGTGGTTTACCGGGACAGGGGCAGGAGGGGACCCAGTACTTC. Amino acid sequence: CAISGLPGQGQEGTQYF.

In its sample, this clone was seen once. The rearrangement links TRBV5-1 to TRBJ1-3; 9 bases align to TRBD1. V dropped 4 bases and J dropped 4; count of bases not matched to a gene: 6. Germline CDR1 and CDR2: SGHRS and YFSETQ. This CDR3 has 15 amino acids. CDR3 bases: TGCGCCAGCAGCATACAGGGGGCGGAAGGAAACACCATATATTTT. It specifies CASSIQGAEGNTIYF.

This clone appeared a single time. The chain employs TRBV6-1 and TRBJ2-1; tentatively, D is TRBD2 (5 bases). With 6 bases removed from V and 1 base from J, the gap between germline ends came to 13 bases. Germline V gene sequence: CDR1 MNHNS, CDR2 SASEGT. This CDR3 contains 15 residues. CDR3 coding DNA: TGTGCCAGCAGGGTCTCAGAGGGTTCCTACAATGAGCAGTTCTTC. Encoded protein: CASRVSEGSYNEQFF.

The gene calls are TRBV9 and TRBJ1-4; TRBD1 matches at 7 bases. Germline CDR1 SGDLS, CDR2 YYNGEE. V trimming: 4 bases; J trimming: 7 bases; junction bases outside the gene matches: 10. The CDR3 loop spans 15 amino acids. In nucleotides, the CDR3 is TGTGCCAGCAGCCGATACCCAACAGGGGCTGAAAAACTGTTTTTT. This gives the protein CASSRYPTGAEKLFF.

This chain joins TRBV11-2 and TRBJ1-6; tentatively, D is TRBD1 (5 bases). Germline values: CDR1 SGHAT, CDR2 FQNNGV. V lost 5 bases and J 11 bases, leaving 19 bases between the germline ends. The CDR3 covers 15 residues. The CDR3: CASSPPDLGVAPLHF. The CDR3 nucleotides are TGTGCCAGCAGCCCTCCGGACCTAGGGGTTGCACCCCTCCACTTT.

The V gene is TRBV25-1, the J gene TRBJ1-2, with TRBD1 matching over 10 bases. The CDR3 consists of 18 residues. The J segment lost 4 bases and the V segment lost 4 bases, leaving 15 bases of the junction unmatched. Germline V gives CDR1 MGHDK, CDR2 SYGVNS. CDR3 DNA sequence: TGTGCCAGCAGTGCGAGTCCCGGGACAGGGGAGGTTGGCTATGGCTACACCTTC. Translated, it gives CASSASPGTGEVGYGYTF.

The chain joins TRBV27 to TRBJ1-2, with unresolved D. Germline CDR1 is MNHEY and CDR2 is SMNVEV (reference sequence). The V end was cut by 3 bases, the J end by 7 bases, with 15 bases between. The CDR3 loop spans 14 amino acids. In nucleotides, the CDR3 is TGTGCCAGCAGTTTCCACCGGACGGATGGTGGCTACACCTTC. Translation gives CASSFHRTDGGYTF.

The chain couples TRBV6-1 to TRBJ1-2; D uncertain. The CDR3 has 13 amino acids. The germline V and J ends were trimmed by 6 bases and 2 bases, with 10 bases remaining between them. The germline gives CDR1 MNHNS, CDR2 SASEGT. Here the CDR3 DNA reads TGTGCCAGCAGGGGGATTATGAACTATGGCTACACCTTC. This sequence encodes CASRGIMNYGYTF.

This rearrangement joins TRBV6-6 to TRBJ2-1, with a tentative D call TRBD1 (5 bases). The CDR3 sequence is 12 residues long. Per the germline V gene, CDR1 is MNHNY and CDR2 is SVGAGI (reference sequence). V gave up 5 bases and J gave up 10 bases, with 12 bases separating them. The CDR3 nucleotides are TGTGCCAGCAGTCCAGGGTACCGGGAGCAGTTCTTC. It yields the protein CASSPGYREQFF.

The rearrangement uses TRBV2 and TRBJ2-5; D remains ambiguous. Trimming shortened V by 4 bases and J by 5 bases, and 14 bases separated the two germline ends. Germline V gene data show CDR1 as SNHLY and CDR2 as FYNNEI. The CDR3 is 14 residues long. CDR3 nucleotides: TGTGCCAGCAGTGTGATGGAGACATTGGAGACCCAGTACTTC. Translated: CASSVMETLETQYF.

CDR3 residues: CASSAAGSAKNIQYF. CDR3 coding DNA: TGTGCCAGCAGCGCCGCCGGGTCGGCCAAAAACATTCAGTACTTC. The V call is TRBV7-2, the J call TRBJ2-4; unclear D gene. The CDR3 sequence is 15 residues long. Between the trimmed V and J ends, which lost 5 bases and 1 base, there was a span of 12 bases. Germline-derived CDR1 and CDR2 are SGHTA and FQGNSA.

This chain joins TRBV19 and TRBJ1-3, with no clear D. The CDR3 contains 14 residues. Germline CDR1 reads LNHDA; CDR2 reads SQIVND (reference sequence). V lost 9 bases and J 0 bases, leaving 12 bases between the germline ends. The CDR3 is CASLSGSSGNTIYF. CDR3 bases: TGTGCCAGCCTCAGTGGGAGCTCTGGAAACACCATATATTTT.

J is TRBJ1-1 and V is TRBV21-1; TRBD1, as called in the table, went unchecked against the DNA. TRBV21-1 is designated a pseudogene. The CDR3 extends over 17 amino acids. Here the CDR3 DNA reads TGTGCCAGCAGCAAGACAGGGGGCAGTTATTGGAACACTGAAGCTTTCTTT. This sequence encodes CASSKTGGSYWNTEAFF.

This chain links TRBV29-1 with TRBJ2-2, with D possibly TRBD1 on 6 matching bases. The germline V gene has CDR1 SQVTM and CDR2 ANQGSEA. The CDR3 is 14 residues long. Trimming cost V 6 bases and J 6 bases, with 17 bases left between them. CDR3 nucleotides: TGCAGCGTCTCCGAGGGGGTTATAGCCGGGGAGCTGTTTTTT. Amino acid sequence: CSVSEGVIAGELFF.

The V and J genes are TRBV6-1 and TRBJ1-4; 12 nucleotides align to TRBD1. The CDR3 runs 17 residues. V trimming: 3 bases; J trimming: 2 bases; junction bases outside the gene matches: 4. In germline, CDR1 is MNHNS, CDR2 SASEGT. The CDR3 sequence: CASSEGQGAATNEKLFF. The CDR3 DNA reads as TGTGCCAGCAGTGAGGGACAGGGGGCCGCGACTAATGAAAAACTGTTTTTT.

The CDR3 DNA follows: TGTGCCAGCAGCCCAGGGACTAGCGGGACGCAGTTCTTC. It encodes CASSPGTSGTQFF. V usage is TRBV11-3 and J usage is TRBJ2-1; 13 bases align to TRBD2. The germline V gene has CDR1 SGHNT and CDR2 YENEEA. The CDR3 sequence is 13 residues long. The V gene end was trimmed by 5 bases and the J gene end by 12 bases; junction bases not matched to a gene: 4.

The CDR3 here is CASSSRDRYNEQFF. The CDR3 nucleotides are TGTGCCAGCAGCTCCCGGGACCGGTACAATGAGCAGTTCTTC. The chain uses TRBV7-8 and TRBJ2-1; tentatively, D is TRBD1 or TRBD2 (5 bases each). The CDR3 totals 14 residues. The V gene's germline CDR1 is SGHVS and CDR2 FQNEAQ. The germline V and J ends were trimmed by 4 bases and 4 bases, with 11 bases remaining between them.

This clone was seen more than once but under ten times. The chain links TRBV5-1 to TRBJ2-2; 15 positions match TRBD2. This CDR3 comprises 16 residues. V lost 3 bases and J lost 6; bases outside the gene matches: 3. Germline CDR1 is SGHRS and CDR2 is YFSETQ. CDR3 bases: TGCGCCAGCAGCTGGACTAGCGGGAGGGCCCCCGGGGAGCTGTTTTTT. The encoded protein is CASSWTSGRAPGELFF.

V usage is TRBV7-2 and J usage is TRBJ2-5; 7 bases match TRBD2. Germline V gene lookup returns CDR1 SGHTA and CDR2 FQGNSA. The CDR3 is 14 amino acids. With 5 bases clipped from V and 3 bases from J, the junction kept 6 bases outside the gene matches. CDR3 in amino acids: CASSQGLLKETQYF. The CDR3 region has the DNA TGTGCCAGCAGCCAGGGACTATTAAAAGAGACCCAGTACTTC.